Listed here is a single T cell receptor beta chain. What it recognizes is unknown. There were likely unrecorded immune exposures, though donors were nominally healthy when sampled. This entry comes from a study of cytomegalovirus exposure and HLA in healthy donors. Study-level information: Membership in the Caucasian-associated ancestry cluster was found for around 81% of about 430 genotyped donors.

With 60 Vbeta and 13 Jbeta primers, the PCR was carried out. Produced via immunoSEQ multiplex PCR; TCRdb's table is partial and in-frame only. The table includes more than 100,000 clones, less than 80% detected once. The germline gives CDR1 MRHNA, CDR2 SNTAGT. Trimming stripped 5 bases from V and 11 bases from J, with 21 bases between. The CDR3 is made up of 14 amino acids. Regarding the study as a whole: Later analysis demonstrated an association between a missense DCLRE1C variant and TCR beta V- and J-gene trimming. For most subjects, TCR beta sequences were reported to predict HLA-A and HLA-B alleles with accuracy.

J is TRBJ1-1 and V is TRBV6-4; possible D gene TRBD1, 6 bases. Sequencing was performed on PBMCs. The sequence was obtained from a man aged 50 to 59 in good health and CMV-seropositive. The CDR3 here is CASSPYRDTAEAFF. The CDR3 region has the DNA TGTGCCAGCAGTCCCTACCGGGACACCGCAGAGGCTTTCTTT.